The next 6 T cell receptor beta chains were all read from a single sample in a study of shared clonotypes between healthy human individuals. Naive CD8 cells, CD45RO-negative and positively selected for CCR7, excluded terminally differentiated effector memory CD45RA+ cells. TCRdb's copy holds only in-frame clones and misses some; the assay was immunoSEQ multiplex PCR. The sample lists about 2 million clones; about 95% were seen once. The source material was naive CD8+ T cells sorted from blood. These receptors originate from a man aged 18 to 29 in good health.

This chain links TRBV6-5 with TRBJ2-3, with a tentative D call TRBD2 (6 bases). The CDR3 totals 16 residues. Trimming took 2 bases from V and 4 from J, leaving 16 bases between them. Germline V gene lookup returns CDR1 MNHEY and CDR2 SVGAGI. The CDR3 DNA follows: TGTGCCAGCAGTTACAATGTGGTAGCTAGCGCAGATACGCAGTATTTT. It encodes CASSYNVVASADTQYF.

This clone is a singleton in its sample. CDR3: CASSIEQGLNTEAFF. The CDR3 DNA reads TGCGCCAGCAGCATTGAACAGGGCCTAAACACTGAAGCTTTCTTT. V gene TRBV5-1 combines with J gene TRBJ1-1, with a possible D match to TRBD1 (6 bases). The germline V gene has CDR1 SGHRS and CDR2 YFSETQ. The CDR3 spans 15 residues. Trimming took off 4 bases at V and 2 bases at J, with 15 bases between the two ends.

This clone was picked up a small number of times. The V and J genes are TRBV10-3 and TRBJ2-7, with D hard to call. Germline CDR1 is ENHRY and CDR2 is SYGVKD. This CDR3 region has 13 residues. V lost 11 bases and J 5 bases, leaving 19 bases between the germline ends. The CDR3 reads CAPDRVPAHEQYF. The DNA of the CDR3 is TGTGCCCCAGATCGAGTGCCGGCACACGAGCAGTACTTC.

The chain combines TRBV6-5 with TRBJ1-2, with 12 nucleotides matching TRBD1. J gave up 5 bases and V 6 bases, and 7 bases lay outside the gene matches. From germline, CDR1 is MNHEY and CDR2 SVGAGI. This CDR3 region has 15 residues. CDR3 in amino acids: CASRTGTGGGYGYTF. The DNA for the CDR3 is TGTGCCAGCAGGACCGGGACAGGGGGCGGGTATGGCTACACCTTC.

The rearrangement uses TRBV13 and TRBJ1-3; D is undetermined. Trimming removed 10 bases at V and 1 base at J, with 11 bases between. Germline assignment: CDR1 PRHDT and CDR2 FYEKMQ (reference sequence). The CDR3 extends over 13 amino acids. In DNA form, the CDR3 reads TGTGCCAACCAGCCTGGTTCTGGAAACACCATATATTTT. Its translation: CANQPGSGNTIYF.

The chain uses TRBV5-1 and TRBJ2-3; 7 bases fit TRBD2. This CDR3 has 14 residues. With 4 bases clipped from V and 5 bases from J, the junction kept 7 bases outside the gene matches. Germline assignment: CDR1 SGHRS and CDR2 YFSETQ. CDR3 amino acids: CASSLGGSGDTQYF. CDR3 DNA: TGCGCCAGCAGCCTGGGAGGGTCAGGAGATACGCAGTATTTT.